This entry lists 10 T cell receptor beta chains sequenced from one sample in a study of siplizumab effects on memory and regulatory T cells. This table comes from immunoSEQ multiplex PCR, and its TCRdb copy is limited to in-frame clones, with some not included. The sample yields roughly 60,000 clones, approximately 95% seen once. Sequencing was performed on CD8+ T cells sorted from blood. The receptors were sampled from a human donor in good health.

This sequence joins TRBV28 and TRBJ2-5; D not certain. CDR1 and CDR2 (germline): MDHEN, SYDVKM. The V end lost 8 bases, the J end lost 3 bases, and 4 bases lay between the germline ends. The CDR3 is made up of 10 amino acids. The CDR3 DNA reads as TGTGCCAGCGAGAAAGAGACCCAGTACTTC. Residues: CASEKETQYF.

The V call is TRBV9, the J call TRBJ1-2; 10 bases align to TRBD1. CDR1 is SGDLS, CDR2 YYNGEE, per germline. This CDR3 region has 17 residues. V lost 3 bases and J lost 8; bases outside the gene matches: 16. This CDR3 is CASSGSPRGTGVQGYTF. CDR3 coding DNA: TGTGCCAGCAGCGGAAGCCCGAGGGGGACAGGGGTACAAGGCTACACCTTC.

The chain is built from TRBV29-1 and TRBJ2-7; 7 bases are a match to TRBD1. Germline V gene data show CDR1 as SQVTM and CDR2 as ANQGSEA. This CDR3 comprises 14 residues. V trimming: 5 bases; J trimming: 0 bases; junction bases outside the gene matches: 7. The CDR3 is CSVRRGDSSYEQYF. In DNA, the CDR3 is TGCAGCGTTAGACGTGGGGACAGCTCCTACGAGCAGTACTTC.

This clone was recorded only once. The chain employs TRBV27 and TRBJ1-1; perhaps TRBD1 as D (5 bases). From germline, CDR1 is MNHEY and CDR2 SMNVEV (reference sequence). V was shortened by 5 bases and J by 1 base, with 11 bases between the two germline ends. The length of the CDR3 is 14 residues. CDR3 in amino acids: CASSVTGWNTEAFF. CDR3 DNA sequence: TGTGCCAGCAGTGTTACAGGCTGGAACACTGAAGCTTTCTTT.

The CDR3 here is CASSQEARREQYF. The CDR3 nucleotides read TGTGCCAGCAGCCAAGAGGCCAGACGCGAGCAGTACTTC. The gene calls are TRBV14 and TRBJ2-7; no clear D gene. Germline V gives CDR1 SGHDN, CDR2 FVKESK. The CDR3 extends over 13 amino acids. Trimming took 0 bases from V and 6 from J, leaving 9 bases between them.

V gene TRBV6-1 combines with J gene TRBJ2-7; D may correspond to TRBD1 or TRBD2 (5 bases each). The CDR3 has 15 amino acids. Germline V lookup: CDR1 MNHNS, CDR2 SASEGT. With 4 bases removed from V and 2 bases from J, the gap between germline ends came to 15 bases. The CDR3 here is CASSGTGTAAYEQYF. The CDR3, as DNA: TGTGCCAGCAGTGGAACCGGGACGGCCGCCTACGAGCAGTACTTC.

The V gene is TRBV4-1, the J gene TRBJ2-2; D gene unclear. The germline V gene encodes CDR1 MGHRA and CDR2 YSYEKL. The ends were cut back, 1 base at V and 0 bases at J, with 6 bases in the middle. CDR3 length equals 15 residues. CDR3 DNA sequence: TGCGCCAGCAGCCAAGGGGCCGCGAACACCGGGGAGCTGTTTTTT. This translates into CASSQGAANTGELFF.

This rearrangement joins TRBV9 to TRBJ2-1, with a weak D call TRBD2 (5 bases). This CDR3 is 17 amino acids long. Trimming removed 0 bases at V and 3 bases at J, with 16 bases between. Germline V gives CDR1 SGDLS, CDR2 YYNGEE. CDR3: CASSVGRMSGGYNEQFF. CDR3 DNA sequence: TGTGCCAGCAGCGTAGGTCGGATGAGCGGTGGCTACAATGAGCAGTTCTTC.

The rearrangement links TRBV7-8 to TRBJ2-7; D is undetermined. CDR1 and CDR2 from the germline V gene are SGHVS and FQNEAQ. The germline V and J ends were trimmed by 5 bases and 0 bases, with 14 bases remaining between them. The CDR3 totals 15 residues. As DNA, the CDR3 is TGTGCCAGCAGCCCTGGCGTCAGGACCTCCTACGAGCAGTACTTC. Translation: CASSPGVRTSYEQYF.

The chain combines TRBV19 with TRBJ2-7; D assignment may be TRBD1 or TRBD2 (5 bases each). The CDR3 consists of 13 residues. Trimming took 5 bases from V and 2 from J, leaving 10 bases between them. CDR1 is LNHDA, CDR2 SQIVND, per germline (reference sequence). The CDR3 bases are TGTGCCAGTAGTCCGCAGGGAGCCTACGAGCAGTACTTC. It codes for CASSPQGAYEQYF.